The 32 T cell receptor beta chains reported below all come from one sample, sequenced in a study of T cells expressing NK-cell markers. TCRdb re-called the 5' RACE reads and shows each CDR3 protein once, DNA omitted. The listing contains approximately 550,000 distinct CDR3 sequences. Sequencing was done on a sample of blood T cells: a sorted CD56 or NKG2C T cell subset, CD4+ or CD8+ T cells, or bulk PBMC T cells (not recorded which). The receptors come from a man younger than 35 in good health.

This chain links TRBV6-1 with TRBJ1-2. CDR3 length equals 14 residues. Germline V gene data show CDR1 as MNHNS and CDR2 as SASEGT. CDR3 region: CASSLLGGDVGYTF.

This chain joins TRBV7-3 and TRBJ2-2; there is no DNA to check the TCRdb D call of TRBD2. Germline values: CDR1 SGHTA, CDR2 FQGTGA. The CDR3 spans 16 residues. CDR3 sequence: CASSPKREGRTGELFF.

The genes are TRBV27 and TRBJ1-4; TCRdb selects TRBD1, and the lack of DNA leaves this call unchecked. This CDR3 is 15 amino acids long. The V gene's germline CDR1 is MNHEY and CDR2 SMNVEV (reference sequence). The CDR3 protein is CASSLVPGPNEKLFF.

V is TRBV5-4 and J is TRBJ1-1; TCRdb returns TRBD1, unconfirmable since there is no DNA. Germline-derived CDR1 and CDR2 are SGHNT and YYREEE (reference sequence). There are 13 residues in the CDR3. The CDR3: CASRDRGTSEAFF.

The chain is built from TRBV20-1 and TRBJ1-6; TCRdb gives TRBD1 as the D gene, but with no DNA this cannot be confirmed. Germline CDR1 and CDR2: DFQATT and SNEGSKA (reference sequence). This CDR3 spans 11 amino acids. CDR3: CSAQGDSPLHF.

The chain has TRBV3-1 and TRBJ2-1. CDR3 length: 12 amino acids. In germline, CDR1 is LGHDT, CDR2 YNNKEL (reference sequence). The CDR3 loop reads CASSGIVEEQFF.

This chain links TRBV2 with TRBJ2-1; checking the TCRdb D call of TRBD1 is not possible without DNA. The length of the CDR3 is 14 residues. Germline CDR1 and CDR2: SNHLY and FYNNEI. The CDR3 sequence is CASSEQGLAFEQFF.

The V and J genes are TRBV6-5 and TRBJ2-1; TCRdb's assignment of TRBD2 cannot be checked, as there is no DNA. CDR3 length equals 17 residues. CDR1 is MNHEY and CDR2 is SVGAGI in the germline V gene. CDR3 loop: CASSYKVLAGDYNEQFF.

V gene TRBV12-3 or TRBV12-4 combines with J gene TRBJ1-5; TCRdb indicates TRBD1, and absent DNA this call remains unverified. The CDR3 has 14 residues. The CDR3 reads CASSLGRTDQPQHF.

The CDR3 is CASSLDVSGTRETQYF. The chain links TRBV5-1 to TRBJ2-5; the TCRdb D gene call, TRBD2, has no DNA to confirm it. Germline V gene lookup returns CDR1 SGHRS and CDR2 YFSETQ. This CDR3 contains 16 residues.

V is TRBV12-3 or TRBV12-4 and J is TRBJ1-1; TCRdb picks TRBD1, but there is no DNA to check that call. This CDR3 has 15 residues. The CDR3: CASTDDWGAGTEAFF.

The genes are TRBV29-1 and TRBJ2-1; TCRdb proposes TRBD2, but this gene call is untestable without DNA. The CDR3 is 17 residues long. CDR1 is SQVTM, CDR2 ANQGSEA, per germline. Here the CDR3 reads CSVVSSGRAASYNEQFF.

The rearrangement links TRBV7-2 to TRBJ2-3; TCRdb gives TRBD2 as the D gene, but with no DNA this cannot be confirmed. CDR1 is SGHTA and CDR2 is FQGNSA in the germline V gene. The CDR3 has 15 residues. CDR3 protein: CASSLGGSGTDTQYF.

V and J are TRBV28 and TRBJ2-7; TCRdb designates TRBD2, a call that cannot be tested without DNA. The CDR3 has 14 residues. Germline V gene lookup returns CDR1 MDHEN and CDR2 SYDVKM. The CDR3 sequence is CASRGISGRAPKYF.

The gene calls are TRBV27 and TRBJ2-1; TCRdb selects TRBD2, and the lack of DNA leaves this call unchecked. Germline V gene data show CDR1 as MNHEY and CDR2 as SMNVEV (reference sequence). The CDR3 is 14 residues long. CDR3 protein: CASSFLAGGQEQFF.

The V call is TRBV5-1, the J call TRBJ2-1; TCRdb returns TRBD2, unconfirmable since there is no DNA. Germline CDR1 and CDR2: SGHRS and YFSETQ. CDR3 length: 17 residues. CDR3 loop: CASSFGWTVGKYNEQFF.

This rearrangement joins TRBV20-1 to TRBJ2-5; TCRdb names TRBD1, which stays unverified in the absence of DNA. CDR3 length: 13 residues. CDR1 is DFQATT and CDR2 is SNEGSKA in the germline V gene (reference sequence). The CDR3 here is CSGYSLREETQYF.

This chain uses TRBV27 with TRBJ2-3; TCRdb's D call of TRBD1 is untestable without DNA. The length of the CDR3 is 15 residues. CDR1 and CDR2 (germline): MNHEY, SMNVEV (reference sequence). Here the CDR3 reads CASSQQGARPDTQYF.

This chain's CDR3 is CASSNGGPSNEQFF. The gene calls are TRBV6-2 or TRBV6-3 and TRBJ2-1; TCRdb gives TRBD2 as the D gene, but with no DNA this cannot be confirmed. This CDR3 is 14 amino acids long. Germline CDR1 MNHEY, CDR2 SVGEGT.

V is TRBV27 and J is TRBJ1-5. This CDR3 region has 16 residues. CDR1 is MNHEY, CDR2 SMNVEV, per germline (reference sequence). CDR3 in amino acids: CASRGLGEGASQPQHF.

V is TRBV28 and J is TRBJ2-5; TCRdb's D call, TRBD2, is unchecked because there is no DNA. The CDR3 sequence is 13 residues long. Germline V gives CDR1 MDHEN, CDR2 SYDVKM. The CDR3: CASNGGPPETQYF.

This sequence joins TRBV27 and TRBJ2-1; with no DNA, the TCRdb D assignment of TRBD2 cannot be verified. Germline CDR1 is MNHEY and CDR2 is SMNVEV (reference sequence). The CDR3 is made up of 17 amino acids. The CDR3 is CASSFSATSGSMYEQFF.

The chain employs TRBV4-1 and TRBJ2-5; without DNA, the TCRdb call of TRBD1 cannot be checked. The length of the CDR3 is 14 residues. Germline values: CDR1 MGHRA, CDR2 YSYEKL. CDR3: CASSQEPGGWTQYF.

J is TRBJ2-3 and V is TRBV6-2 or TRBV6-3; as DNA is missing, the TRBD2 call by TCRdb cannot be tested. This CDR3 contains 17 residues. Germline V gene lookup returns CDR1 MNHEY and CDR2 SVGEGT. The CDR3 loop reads CASSYKGLAGGSDTQYF.

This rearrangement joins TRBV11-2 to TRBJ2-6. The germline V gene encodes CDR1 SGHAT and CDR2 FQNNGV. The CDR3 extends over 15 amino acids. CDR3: CASSLDPAGANVLTF.

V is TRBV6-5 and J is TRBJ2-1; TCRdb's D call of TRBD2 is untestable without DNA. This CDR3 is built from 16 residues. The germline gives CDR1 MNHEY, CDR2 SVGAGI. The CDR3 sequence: CASSYSTEAGVNEQFF.

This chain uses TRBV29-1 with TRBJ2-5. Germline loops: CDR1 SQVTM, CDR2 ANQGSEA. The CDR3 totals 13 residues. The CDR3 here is CSVGLGIGETQYF.

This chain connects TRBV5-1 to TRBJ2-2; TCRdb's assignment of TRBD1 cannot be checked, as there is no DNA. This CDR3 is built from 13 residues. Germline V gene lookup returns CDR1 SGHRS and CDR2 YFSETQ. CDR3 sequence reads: CASSSGQTGELFF. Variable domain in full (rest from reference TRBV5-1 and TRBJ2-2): KAGVTQTPRYLIKTRGQQVTLSCSPISGHRSVSWYQQTPGQGLQFLFEYFSETQRNKGNFPGRFSGRQFSNSRSEMNVSTLELGDSALYLCASSSGQTGELFFGEGSRLTVL.

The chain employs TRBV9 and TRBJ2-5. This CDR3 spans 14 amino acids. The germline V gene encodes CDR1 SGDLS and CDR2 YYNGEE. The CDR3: CASSVDEGQETQYF.

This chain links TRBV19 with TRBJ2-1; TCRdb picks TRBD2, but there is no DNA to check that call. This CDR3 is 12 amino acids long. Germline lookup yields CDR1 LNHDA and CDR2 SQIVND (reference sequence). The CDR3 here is CASTEGVNEQFF.

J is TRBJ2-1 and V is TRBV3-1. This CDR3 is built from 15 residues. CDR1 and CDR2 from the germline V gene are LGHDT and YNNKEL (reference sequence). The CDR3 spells CASSQDPSELSEQFF.

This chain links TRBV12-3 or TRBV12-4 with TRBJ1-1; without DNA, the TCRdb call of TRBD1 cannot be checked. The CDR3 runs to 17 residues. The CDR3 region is CASSLGQYDMTNTEAFF.